Shown below are 7 T cell receptor beta chains from a single sample sequenced in a study of molecular identifiers for immune sequencing clone quantification. MiXCR, run by TCRdb on the PCR reads, gives a single entry per CDR3 protein. This table holds about 640,000 distinct CDR3 sequences, about 20% found once. The sample comprised naive CD8+ T cells from blood, with Jurkat cell RNA spiked in. Subset denoted: FACS-sorted CD8+CD4-CCR7+CD45RA+ naive T cells. These receptor sequences come from a human donor in good health. Some libraries in this study had Jurkat cell RNA spiked in.

This clonotype was seen repeatedly, ten times or more. The chain is built from TRBV20-1 and TRBJ2-7; 11 nucleotides line up with TRBD1. This CDR3 has 13 residues. J gave up 4 bases and V 7 bases, and 6 bases lay outside the gene matches. Germline-derived CDR1 and CDR2 are DFQATT and SNEGSKA (reference sequence). The CDR3 DNA sequence: TGCAGTGTAGGACAGGGGGCTGATTACGAGCAGTACTTC. This gives the protein CSVGQGADYEQYF.

Many counts were recorded for this clonotype. The rearrangement links TRBV5-1 to TRBJ2-3; 10 nucleotides align to TRBD2. V gave up 1 base and J gave up 5 bases; unmatched junction bases: 7. CDR3 length equals 16 residues. Germline loops: CDR1 SGHRS, CDR2 YFSETQ. Here the CDR3 reads CASSLLQREGLDTQYF. DNA of the CDR3: TGCGCCAGCAGCTTGCTTCAGCGGGAGGGTTTAGATACGCAGTATTTT.

Remarks on this clonotype: It is likely a read error: a sequence one base away is far more abundant. The CDR3 does not end in the conserved phenylalanine or tryptophan, so this is likely a read error. V usage is TRBV18 and J usage is TRBJ2-5; D unclear. The CDR3 covers 12 residues. Trimming took off 0 bases at V and 4 bases at J, with 3 bases between the two ends. Germline CDR1 and CDR2: KGHSH and LQKENI. The CDR3: CASSPPGETQYL. CDR3 nucleotides: TGTGCCAGCTCACCACCGGGAGAGACCCAGTACCTC.

With respect to this clonotype: A much larger clone is a single base away; this may be a read error. The chain links TRBV15 to TRBJ2-3; maybe TRBD2 (5 bases). This CDR3 comprises 18 residues. CDR1 and CDR2 from the germline V gene are LNHNV and YYDKDF (reference sequence). The CDR3 DNA sequence: TGTGCCGCCAGCAGAGAGTTTTTCGCTAGCAGCCTCACAGATACGCAGTATTTT. Translated: CAASREFFASSLTDTQYF.

This clonotype was observed many times. The chain couples TRBV12-3 or TRBV12-4 to TRBJ2-7; 7 bases agree with TRBD1. The CDR3 is 14 residues long. Unmatched junction bases numbered 8, after V lost 9 bases and J lost 0 bases. CDR3 sequence reads: CASSTGFSSYEQYF. The CDR3 DNA reads as TGTGCCAGTTCGACAGGGTTTAGCTCCTACGAGCAGTACTTC.

V gene TRBV14 combines with J gene TRBJ2-1; the D gene is possibly TRBD1 (6 bases). CDR3 length equals 13 residues. Deletions cut 5 bases from V and 7 bases from J, with 12 bases between. Germline V gives CDR1 SGHDN, CDR2 FVKESK. The CDR3 region has the DNA TGTGCCAGCAGCGCCCCGACAGGAAATGAGCAGTTCTTC. Translation: CASSAPTGNEQFF.

This clonotype was seen more than once but under ten times. The CDR3 coding sequence is TGTGCCAGCAGCCACCCGAAACCCAGCCCCCGGACAGGGGTGACTGAGCAGTTCTTC. Translating gives CASSHPKPSPRTGVTEQFF. V usage is TRBV14 and J usage is TRBJ2-1; 9 nucleotides agree with TRBD1. CDR3 length equals 19 residues. V lost 3 bases, J lost 9 bases, and 21 bases stayed unmatched. Per the germline V gene, CDR1 is SGHDN and CDR2 is FVKESK.